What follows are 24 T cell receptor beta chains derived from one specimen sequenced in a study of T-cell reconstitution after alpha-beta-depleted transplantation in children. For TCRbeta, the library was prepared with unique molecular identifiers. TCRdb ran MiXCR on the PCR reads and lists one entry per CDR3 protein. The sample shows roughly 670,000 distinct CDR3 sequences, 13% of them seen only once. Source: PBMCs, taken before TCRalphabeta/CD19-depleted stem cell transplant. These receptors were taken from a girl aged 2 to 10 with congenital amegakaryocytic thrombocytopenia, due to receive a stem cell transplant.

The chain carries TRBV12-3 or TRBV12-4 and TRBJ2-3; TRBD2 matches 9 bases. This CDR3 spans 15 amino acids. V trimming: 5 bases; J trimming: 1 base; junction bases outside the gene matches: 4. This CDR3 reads CASSTSSGGTDTQYF. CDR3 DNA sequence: TGTGCCAGCAGTACGTCTAGCGGGGGCACAGATACGCAGTATTTT.

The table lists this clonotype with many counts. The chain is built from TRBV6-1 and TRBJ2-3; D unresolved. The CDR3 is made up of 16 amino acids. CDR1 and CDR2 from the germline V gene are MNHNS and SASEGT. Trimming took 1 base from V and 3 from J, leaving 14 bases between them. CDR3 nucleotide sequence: TGTGCCAGCAGTGAAGGGGCTCCCCGAGTGACAGATACGCAGTATTTT. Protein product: CASSEGAPRVTDTQYF.

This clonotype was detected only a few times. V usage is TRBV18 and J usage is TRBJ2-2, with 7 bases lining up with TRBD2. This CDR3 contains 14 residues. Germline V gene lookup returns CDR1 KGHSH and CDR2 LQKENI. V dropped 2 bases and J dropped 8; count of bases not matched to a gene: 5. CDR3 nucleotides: TGTGCCAGCTCACCAGGACTAGTACGAGGGGAGCTGTTTTTT. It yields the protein CASSPGLVRGELFF.

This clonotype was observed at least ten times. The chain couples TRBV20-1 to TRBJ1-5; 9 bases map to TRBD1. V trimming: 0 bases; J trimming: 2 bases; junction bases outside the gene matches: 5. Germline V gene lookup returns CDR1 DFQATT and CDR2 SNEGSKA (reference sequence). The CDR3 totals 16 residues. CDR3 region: CSARERDRAGNQPQHF. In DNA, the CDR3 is TGCAGTGCTAGAGAGAGGGACAGGGCGGGCAATCAGCCCCAGCATTTT.

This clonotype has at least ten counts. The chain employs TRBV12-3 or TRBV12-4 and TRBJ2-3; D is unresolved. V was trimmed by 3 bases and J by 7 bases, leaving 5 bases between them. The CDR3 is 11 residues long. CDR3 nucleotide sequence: TGTGCCAGCAGTTTTTGGTATACGCAGTATTTT. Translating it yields CASSFWYTQYF.

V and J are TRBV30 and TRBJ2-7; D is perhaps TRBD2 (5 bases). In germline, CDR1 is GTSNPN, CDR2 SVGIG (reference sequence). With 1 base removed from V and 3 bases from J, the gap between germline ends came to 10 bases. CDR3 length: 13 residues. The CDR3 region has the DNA TGTGCCTGGAGTGCTCATGGAGGCTACGAGCAGTACTTC. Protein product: CAWSAHGGYEQYF. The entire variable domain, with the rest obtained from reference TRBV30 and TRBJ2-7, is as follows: SQTIHQWPATLVQPVGSPLSLECTVEGTSNPNLYWYRQAAGRGLQLLFYSVGIGQISSEVPQNLSASRPQDRQFILSSKKLLLSDSGFYLCAWSAHGGYEQYFGPGTRLTVT.

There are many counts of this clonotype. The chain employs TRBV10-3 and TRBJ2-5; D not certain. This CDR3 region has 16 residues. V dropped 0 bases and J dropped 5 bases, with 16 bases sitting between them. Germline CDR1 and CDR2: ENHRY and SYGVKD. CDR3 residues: CAISESLEQERETQYF. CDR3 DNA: TGTGCCATCAGTGAGTCACTCGAGCAAGAAAGGGAGACCCAGTACTTC.

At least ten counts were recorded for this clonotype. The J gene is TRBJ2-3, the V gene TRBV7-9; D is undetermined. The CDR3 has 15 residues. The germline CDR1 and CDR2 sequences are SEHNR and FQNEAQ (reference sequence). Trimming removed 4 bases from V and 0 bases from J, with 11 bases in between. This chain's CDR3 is CASSSGGVSTDTQYF. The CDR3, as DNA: TGTGCCAGCAGCTCCGGCGGAGTTAGCACAGATACGCAGTATTTT.

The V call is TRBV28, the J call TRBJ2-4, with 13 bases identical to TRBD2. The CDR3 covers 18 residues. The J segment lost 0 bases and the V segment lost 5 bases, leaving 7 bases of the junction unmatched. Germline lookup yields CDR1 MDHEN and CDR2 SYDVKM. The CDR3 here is CASSLAGTSGIAKNIQYF. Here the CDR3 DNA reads TGTGCCAGCAGTCTCGCCGGGACTAGCGGGATAGCCAAAAACATTCAGTACTTC.

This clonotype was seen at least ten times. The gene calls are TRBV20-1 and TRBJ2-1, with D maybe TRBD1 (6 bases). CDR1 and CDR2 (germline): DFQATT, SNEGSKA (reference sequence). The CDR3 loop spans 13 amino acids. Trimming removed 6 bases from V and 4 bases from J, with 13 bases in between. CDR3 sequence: CSAPTQGYNEQFF. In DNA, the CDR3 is TGCAGTGCCCCGACTCAGGGGTACAATGAGCAGTTCTTC.

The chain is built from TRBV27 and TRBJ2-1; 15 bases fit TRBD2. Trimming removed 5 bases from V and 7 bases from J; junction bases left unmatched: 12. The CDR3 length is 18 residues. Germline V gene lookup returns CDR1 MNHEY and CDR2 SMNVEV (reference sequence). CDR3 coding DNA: TGTGCCAGCAGTCCAGGACTAGCGGGAGGGCCAAAGAGTAATGAGCAGTTCTTC. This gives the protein CASSPGLAGGPKSNEQFF.

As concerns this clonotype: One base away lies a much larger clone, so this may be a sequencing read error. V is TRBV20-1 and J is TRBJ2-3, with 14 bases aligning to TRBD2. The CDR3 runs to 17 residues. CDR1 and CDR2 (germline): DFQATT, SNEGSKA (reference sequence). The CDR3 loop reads CRAQRNGLAGGGDTQYF. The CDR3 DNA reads TGCCGTGCTCAGAGGAATGGACTAGCGGGAGGAGGGGATACGCAGTATTTT.

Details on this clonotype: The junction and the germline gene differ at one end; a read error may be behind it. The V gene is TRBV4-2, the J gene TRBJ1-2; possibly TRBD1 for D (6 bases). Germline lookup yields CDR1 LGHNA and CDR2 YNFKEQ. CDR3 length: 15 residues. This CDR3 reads CASSQDRGGASGYTF. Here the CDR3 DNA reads TGTGCCAGCAGCCAAGATCGGGGGGGCGCTTCTGGCTACACCTTT.

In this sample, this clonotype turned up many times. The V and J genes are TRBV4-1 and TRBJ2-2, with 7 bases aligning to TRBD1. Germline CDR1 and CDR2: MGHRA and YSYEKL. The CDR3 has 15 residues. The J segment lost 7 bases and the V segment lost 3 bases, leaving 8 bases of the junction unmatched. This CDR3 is CASSHVGQNVGELFF. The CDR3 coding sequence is TGCGCCAGCAGCCACGTGGGACAGAATGTCGGGGAGCTGTTTTTT.

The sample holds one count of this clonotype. CDR3 sequence: CASTPWGRNEQFF. DNA of the CDR3: TGCGCCAGCACTCCATGGGGGCGGAATGAGCAGTTCTTC. The chain links TRBV5-1 to TRBJ2-1; possible D gene TRBD1, 6 bases. The CDR3 spans 13 residues. The V gene's germline CDR1 is SGHRS and CDR2 YFSETQ. Trimming cost V 6 bases and J 7 bases, with 14 bases left between them.

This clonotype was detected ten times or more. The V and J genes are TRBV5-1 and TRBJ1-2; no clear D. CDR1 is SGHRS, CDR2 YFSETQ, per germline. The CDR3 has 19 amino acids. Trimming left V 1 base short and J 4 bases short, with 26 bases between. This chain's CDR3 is CASSLSHGRTLVAPYGYTF. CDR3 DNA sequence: TGCGCCAGCAGCTTGTCTCACGGACGGACCTTGGTGGCCCCCTATGGCTACACCTTC.

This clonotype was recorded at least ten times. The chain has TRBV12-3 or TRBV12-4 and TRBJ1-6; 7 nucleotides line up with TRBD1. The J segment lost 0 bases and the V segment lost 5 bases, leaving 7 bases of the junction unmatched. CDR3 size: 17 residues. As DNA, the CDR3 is TGTGCCAGCAGTATGACAGGGTCTACCTCCTATAATTCACCCCTCCACTTT. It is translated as CASSMTGSTSYNSPLHF.

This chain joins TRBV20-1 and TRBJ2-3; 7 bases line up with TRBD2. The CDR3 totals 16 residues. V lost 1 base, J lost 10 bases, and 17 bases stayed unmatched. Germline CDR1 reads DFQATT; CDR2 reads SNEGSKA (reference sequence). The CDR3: CSARGDQRESPGPQYF. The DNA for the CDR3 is TGCAGTGCTAGAGGTGACCAGCGGGAATCCCCCGGGCCGCAGTATTTT.

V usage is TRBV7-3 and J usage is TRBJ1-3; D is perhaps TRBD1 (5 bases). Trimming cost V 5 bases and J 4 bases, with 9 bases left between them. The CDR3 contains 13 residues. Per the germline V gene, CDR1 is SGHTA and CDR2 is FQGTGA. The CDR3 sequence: CASSMGRGNTIYF. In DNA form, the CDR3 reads TGTGCCAGCAGCATGGGACGCGGAAACACCATATATTTT. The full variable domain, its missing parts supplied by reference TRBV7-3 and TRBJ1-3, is GAGVSQTPSNKVTEKGKYVELRCDPISGHTALYWYRQSLGQGPEFLIYFQGTGAADDSGLPNDRFFAVRPEGSVSTLKIQRTERGDSAVYLCASSMGRGNTIYFGEGSWLTVV.

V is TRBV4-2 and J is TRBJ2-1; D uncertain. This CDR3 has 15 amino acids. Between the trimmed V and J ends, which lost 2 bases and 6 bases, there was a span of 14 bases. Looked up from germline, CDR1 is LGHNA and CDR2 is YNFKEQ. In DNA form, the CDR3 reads TGTGCCAGCAGCCAAACCTTAACTGAACTCAATGAGCAGTTCTTC. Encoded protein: CASSQTLTELNEQFF.

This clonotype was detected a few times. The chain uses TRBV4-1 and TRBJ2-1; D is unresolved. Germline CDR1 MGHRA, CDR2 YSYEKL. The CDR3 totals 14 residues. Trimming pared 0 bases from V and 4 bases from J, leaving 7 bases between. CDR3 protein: CASSQETLYNEQFF. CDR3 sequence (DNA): TGCGCCAGCAGCCAAGAGACTTTGTACAATGAGCAGTTCTTC.

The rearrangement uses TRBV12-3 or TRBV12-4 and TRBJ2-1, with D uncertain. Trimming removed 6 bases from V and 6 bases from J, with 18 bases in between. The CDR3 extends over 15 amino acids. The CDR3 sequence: CASSRDAAWSNEQFF. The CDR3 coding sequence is TGTGCCAGCAGCCGCGACGCGGCCTGGAGCAATGAGCAGTTCTTC.

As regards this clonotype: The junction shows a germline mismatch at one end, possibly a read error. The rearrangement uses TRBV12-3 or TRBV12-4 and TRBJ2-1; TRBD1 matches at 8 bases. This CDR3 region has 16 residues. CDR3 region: CANRDRRQHLYNEHFF. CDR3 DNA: TGTGCCAACAGGGACAGGCGGCAGCATCTCTACAATGAGCACTTCTTC.

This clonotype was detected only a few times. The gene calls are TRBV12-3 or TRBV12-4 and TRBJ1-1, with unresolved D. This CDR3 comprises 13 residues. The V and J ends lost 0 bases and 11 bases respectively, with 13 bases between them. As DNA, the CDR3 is TGTGCCAGCAGTTTAGCGGCCTCCGTGCGGGCTTTCTTT. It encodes CASSLAASVRAFF.